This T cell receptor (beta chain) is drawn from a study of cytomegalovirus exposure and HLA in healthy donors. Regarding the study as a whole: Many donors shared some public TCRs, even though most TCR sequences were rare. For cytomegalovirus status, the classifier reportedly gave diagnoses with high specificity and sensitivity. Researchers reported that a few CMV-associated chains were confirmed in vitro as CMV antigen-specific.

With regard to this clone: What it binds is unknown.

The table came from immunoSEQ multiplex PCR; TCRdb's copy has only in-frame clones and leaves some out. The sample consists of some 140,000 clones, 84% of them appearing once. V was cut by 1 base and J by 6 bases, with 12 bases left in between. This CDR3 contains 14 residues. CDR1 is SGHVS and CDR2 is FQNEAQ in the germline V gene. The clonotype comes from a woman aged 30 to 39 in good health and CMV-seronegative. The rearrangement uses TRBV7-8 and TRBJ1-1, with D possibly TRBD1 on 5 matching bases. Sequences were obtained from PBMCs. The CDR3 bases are TGTGCCAGCAGCTTAGTAGGAGGGGTGGCTGAAGCTTTCTTT. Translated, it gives CASSLVGGVAEAFF.